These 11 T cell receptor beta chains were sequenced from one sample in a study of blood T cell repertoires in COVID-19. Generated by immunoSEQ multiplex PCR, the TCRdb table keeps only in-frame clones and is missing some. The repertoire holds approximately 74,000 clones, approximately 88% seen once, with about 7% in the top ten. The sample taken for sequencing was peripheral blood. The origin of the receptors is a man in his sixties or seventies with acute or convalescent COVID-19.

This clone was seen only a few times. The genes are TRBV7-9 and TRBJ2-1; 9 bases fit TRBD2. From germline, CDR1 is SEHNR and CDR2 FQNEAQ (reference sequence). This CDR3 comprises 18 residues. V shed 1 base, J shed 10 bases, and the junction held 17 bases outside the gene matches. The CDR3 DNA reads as TGTGCCAGCAGCTTAGTGGCTAGCGGGAAGTGGTTGTCGCACGAGCAGTTCTTC. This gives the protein CASSLVASGKWLSHEQFF.

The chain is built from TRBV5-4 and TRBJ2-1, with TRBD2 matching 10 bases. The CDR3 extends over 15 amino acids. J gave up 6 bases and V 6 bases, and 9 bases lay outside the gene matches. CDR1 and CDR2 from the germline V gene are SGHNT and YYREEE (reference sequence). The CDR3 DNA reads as TGTGCCAGCACCCCCCCAGCGGGGGGGCGCAATGAGCAGTTCTTC. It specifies CASTPPAGGRNEQFF.

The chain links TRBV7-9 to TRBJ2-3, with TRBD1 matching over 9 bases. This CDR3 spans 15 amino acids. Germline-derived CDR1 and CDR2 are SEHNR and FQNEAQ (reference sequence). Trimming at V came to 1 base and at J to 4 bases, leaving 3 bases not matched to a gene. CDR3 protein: CASSLGDRVADTQYF. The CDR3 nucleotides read TGTGCCAGCAGCTTAGGGGACAGGGTTGCAGATACGCAGTATTTT.

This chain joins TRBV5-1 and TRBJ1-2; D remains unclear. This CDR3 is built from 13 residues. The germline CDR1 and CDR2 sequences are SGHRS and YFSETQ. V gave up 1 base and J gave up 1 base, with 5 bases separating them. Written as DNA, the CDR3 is TGCGCCAGCAGCTTGACAGTTAACTATGGCTACACCTTC. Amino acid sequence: CASSLTVNYGYTF.

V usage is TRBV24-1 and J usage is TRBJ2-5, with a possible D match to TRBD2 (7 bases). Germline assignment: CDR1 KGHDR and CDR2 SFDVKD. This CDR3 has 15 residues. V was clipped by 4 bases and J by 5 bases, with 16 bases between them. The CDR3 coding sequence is TGTGCCACCAGTGAACCCACTAGGGGGGGGGAGACCCAGTACTTC. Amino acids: CATSEPTRGGETQYF.

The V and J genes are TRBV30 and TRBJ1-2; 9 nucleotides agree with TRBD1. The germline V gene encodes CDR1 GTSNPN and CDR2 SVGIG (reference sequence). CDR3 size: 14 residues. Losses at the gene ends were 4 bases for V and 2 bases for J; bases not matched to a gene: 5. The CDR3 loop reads CAWTPGQGNYGYTF. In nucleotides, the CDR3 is TGTGCCTGGACCCCGGGACAGGGAAACTATGGCTACACCTTC.

The DNA for the CDR3 is TGTGCCAGCAGTCGTAGGGGGCACTGGGGTGGCTACACCTTC. Its protein is CASSRRGHWGGYTF. The chain employs TRBV27 and TRBJ1-2, with 7 bases identical to TRBD1. The junction had 10 bases not matched to a gene; V was cut back by 5 bases and J by 7 bases. The CDR3 is 14 residues long. The V gene's germline CDR1 is MNHEY and CDR2 SMNVEV (reference sequence).

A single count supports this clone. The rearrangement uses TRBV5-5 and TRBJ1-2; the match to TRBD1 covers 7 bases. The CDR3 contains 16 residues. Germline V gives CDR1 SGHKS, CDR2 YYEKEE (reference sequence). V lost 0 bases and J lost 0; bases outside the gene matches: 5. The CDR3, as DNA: TGTGCCAGCAGCTTGGCCGACAGGGCCGCTAACTATGGCTACACCTTC. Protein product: CASSLADRAANYGYTF.

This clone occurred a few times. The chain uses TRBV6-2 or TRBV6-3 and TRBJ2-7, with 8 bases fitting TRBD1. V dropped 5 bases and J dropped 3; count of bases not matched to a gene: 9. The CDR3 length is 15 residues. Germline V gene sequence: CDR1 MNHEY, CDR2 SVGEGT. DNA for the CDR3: TGTGCCAGCAGTCCAGGGGGCGGGCCGTACTACGAGCAGTACTTC. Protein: CASSPGGGPYYEQYF.

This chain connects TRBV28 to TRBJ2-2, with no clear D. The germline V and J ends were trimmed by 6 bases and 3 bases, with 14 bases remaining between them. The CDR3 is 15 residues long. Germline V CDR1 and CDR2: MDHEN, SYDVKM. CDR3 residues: CASRALGRDTGELFF. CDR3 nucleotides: TGTGCCAGCAGGGCCCTTGGGCGTGACACCGGGGAGCTGTTTTTT.

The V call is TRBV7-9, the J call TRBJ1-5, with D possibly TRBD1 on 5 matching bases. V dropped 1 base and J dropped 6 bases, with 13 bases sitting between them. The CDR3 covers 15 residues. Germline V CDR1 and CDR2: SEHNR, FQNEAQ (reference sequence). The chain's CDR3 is CASSLDQGSGQPQHF. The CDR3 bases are TGTGCCAGCAGCTTAGATCAGGGATCAGGTCAGCCCCAGCATTTT.